The T cell receptor (beta chain) described here comes from a study of naive and memory T cell subsets. Findings and caveats of the study: TCR transcript changes with activation or differentiation may affect this RNA method.

TCR cDNA received a 3' ligated oligonucleotide that carried a UMI. Whole blood, roughly 2.5 ml, came from adult healthy volunteers. This clonotype came up many times. Its antigen is unknown. This CDR3 is 14 amino acids long. The V segment lost 3 bases and the J segment 5 bases; nucleotides outside the gene matches: 7. Per germline, CDR1 DFQATT and CDR2 SNEGSKA (reference sequence). Four PCR rounds used nested alpha and beta constant region primers plus the SP2 primer. Reverse transcription of blood and skin TCR RNA was primed at alpha and beta constant regions. TCRdb redid the calling of the 5' RACE reads with MiXCR, one entry per CDR3 protein. Here the sample spans approximately 30,000 distinct CDR3 sequences, over 15% being singletons.

V gene TRBV20-1 combines with J gene TRBJ2-5; 9 nucleotides agree with TRBD2. The origin of this receptor is a female donor in good health. The CDR3 loop is CSARRASGVETQYF. As DNA, the CDR3 is TGCAGTGCTAGGCGAGCTAGCGGGGTGGAGACCCAGTACTTC.